The rows below give T cell receptor beta chains drawn from one sample of a study of blood T cell repertoires in COVID-19. Assay used: immunoSEQ multiplex PCR; TCRdb lists only in-frame clones, some missing. The sample includes roughly 250,000 clones, roughly nine tenths of them seen just once. The material sequenced was peripheral blood. The receptors shown here come from a woman between 25 and 40 years old with COVID-19, enrolled during active disease. The CDR3 runs from the conserved cysteine through the conserved F or W. D genes are given only for firm matches. The size field is filled for only some rows; it gives once, few, many or a size class.

D	length	J	size	V	CDR3	DNA
.	14	TRBJ1-3	.	TRBV7-6	CASSEGVSGNTIYF	TGTGCCAGCAGCGAGGGAGTTTCCGGAAACACCATATATTTT
.	14	TRBJ1-3	.	TRBV6-5	CASSTGMMGNTIYF	TGTGCCAGCAGTACAGGGATGATGGGAAACACCATATATTTT
TRBD2	15	TRBJ2-7	.	TRBV5-5	CASSLIWTSGYEQYF	TGTGCCAGCAGCTTAATCTGGACTAGCGGCTACGAGCAGTACTTC
TRBD1	13	TRBJ2-7	.	TRBV28	CASSLGQGYEQYF	TGTGCCAGCAGTTTGGGACAGGGCTACGAGCAGTACTTC
TRBD2	16	TRBJ2-3	once	TRBV18	CASSPSWRGAPDTQYF	TGTGCCAGCTCACCATCTTGGCGGGGGGCCCCAGATACGCAGTATTTT
.	14	TRBJ1-2	.	TRBV2	CASSFRRDDYGYTF	TGTGCCAGCAGTTTCCGCAGGGATGACTATGGCTACACCTTC
.	15	TRBJ1-2	.	TRBV3-1/TRBV3-2	CASSQPRAKNYGYTF	TGTGCCAGCAGCCAACCCAGGGCGAAAAACTATGGCTACACCTTC
TRBD2	14	TRBJ2-5	.	TRBV27	CASSLGGVQETQYF	TGTGCCAGCAGTTTGGGGGGGGTACAAGAGACCCAGTACTTC
.	13	TRBJ1-6	.	TRBV6-6	CASWAGKNSPLHF	TGTGCCAGTTGGGCCGGCAAAAATTCACCCCTCCACTTT
.	13	TRBJ1-1	.	TRBV18	CASSPYWNTEAFF	TGTGCCAGCTCACCATATTGGAACACTGAAGCTTTCTTT
.	16	TRBJ1-3	few	TRBV25-1	CASSETLRGSGNTIYF	TGTGCCAGCAGTGAAACACTTAGGGGCTCTGGAAACACCATATATTTT
.	15	TRBJ2-6	.	TRBV6-5	CASISTGTGANVLTF	TGTGCCAGCATTAGCACAGGGACCGGGGCCAACGTCCTGACTTTC
.	12	TRBJ1-1	.	TRBV30	CAWNGGNTEAFF	TGTGCCTGGAACGGAGGAAACACTGAAGCTTTCTTT
TRBD2	17	TRBJ2-1	.	TRBV6-2/TRBV6-3	CASSYSPLAGVYNEQFF	TGTGCCAGCAGTTACTCCCCTCTAGCGGGGGTCTACAATGAGCAGTTCTTC
.	16	TRBJ2-5	.	TRBV14	CASSQDMWEARETQYF	TGTGCCAGCAGCCAAGATATGTGGGAGGCCCGAGAGACCCAGTACTTC
.	15	TRBJ2-1	.	TRBV19	CASSTGAGGYNEQFF	TGTGCCAGTAGTACGGGAGCAGGGGGTTACAATGAGCAGTTCTTC
TRBD1	13	TRBJ2-7	.	TRBV2	CASSAGQAYEQYF	TGTGCCAGCAGTGCTGGACAGGCTTACGAGCAGTACTTC
TRBD1	14	TRBJ2-1	.	TRBV2	CASRAGTAYNEQFF	TGTGCCAGCAGAGCCGGGACAGCCTACAATGAGCAGTTCTTC
.	12	TRBJ2-7	.	TRBV6-5	CASGLAPSEQYF	TGTGCCAGCGGGCTAGCCCCCAGCGAGCAGTACTTC
TRBD2	15	TRBJ2-1	.	TRBV6-5	CASSLTSGGYNEQFF	TGTGCCAGCAGCCTGACTAGCGGGGGTTACAATGAGCAGTTCTTC
.	17	TRBJ1-1	.	TRBV19	CASSMWTSRPMNTEAFF	TGTGCCAGTAGTATGTGGACATCCAGGCCCATGAACACTGAAGCTTTCTTT
.	14	TRBJ2-3	.	TRBV3-1/TRBV3-2	CASSGHLSTDTQYF	TGTGCCAGCAGCGGACACCTATCCACAGATACGCAGTATTTT
TRBD2	19	TRBJ2-3	.	TRBV7-9	CASSWGVTSGVISTDTQYF	TGTGCCAGCAGCTGGGGGGTGACTAGCGGTGTTATCAGCACAGATACGCAGTATTTT
.	13	TRBJ2-3	.	TRBV24-1	CATSAGRTDTQYF	TGTGCCACGTCCGCGGGGCGCACAGATACGCAGTATTTT
.	15	TRBJ1-2	.	TRBV10-3	CAISVGATTFYGYTF	TGTGCCATCAGTGTGGGGGCGACTACCTTCTATGGCTACACCTTC
TRBD2	16	TRBJ2-3	.	TRBV3-1/TRBV3-2	CASSPGTSGGWDTQYF	TGTGCCAGCAGCCCTGGGACTAGCGGGGGGTGGGATACGCAGTATTTT
.	14	TRBJ2-7	.	TRBV5-1	CASSPHGSGVEQYF	TGCGCCAGCAGCCCTCACGGCTCCGGGGTCGAGCAGTACTTC
.	13	TRBJ2-1	.	TRBV11-3	CASGTTSTYEQFF	TGTGCCAGCGGAACGACTAGTACCTATGAGCAGTTCTTC